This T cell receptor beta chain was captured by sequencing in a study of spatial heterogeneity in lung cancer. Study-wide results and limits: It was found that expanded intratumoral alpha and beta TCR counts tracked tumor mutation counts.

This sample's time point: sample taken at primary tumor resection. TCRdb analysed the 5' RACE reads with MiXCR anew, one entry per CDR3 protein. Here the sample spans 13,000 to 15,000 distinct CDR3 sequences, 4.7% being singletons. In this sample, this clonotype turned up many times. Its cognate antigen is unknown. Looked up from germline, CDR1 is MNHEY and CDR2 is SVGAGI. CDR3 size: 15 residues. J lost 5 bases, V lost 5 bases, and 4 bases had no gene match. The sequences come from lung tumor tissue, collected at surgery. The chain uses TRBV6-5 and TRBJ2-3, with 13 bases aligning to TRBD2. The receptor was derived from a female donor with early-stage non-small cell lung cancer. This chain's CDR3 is CASSQGLAGLDTQYF. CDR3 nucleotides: TGTGCCAGCAGTCAGGGACTAGCGGGGTTAGATACGCAGTATTTT.